Below are 15 T cell receptor beta chains sequenced from a single sample in a study of shared T cell receptors in the human thymus listed by TCRdb under 2021. To prepare the library, the immunoSEQ multiplex PCR assay was applied. The immuneACCESS repertoire file appears here via TCRdb, limited to in-frame rearrangements. These files lack a portion of the clones; in checked studies, under half of the deficit traces to unresolved V genes, and the cause of the others is not known. A total of over 350,000 clones appear in this sample, about 95% of them only once. The ten largest account for about 0.02% of the sample. The source material was thymocytes. Receptor source: a human donor.

The V call is TRBV5-6, the J call TRBJ1-5; TRBD1 matches 11 bases. The CDR3 loop spans 17 amino acids. Losses at the gene ends were 4 bases for V and 3 bases for J; bases not matched to a gene: 9. Germline assignment: CDR1 SGHDT and CDR2 YYEEEE. DNA of the CDR3: TGTGCCAGCAGCCGGGACAGGGGGTTATACGACAATCAGCCCCAGCATTTT. This gives the protein CASSRDRGLYDNQPQHF.

The rearrangement links TRBV15 to TRBJ2-7; 11 bases map to TRBD2. The CDR3 consists of 15 residues. Germline CDR1 reads LNHNV; CDR2 reads YYDKDF (reference sequence). With V trimmed by 5 bases and J by 5 bases, 8 bases remained unmatched. CDR3 in amino acids: CATSGASGRPHEQYF. The CDR3 DNA sequence: TGTGCCACCAGCGGCGCTAGCGGGAGGCCCCACGAGCAGTACTTC.

This chain connects TRBV2 to TRBJ2-3; D may be TRBD1 or TRBD2 (5 bases each). Germline values: CDR1 SNHLY, CDR2 FYNNEI. Trimming stripped 0 bases from V and 4 bases from J, with 17 bases between. This CDR3 has 17 amino acids. The CDR3 is CASSEAGDGKNADTQYF. In nucleotides, the CDR3 is TGTGCCAGCAGTGAAGCAGGGGACGGGAAGAACGCAGATACGCAGTATTTT.

V gene TRBV20-1 combines with J gene TRBJ2-3; no reliable D call. CDR1 and CDR2 from the germline V gene are DFQATT and SNEGSKA (reference sequence). The CDR3 has 9 residues. Deletions cut 7 bases from V and 6 bases from J, with 5 bases between. Here the CDR3 reads CSGLDTQYF. For the CDR3, the DNA is TGCAGTGGGCTCGATACGCAGTATTTT.

This chain uses TRBV4-3 with TRBJ2-7, with 10 bases lining up with TRBD2. The germline gives CDR1 LGHNA, CDR2 YSLEER. V dropped 1 base and J dropped 2; count of bases not matched to a gene: 11. CDR3 length equals 18 residues. The chain's CDR3 is CASSQARTSGSTTYEQYF. The CDR3, as DNA: TGCGCCAGCAGCCAAGCAAGGACTAGCGGTTCAACCACCTACGAGCAGTACTTC.

J is TRBJ2-6 and V is TRBV14; D is perhaps TRBD1 (5 bases). CDR3 size: 16 residues. In germline, CDR1 is SGHDN, CDR2 FVKESK. With 5 bases removed from V and 0 bases from J, the gap between germline ends came to 11 bases. The CDR3 sequence: CASSSDIDSGANVLTF. The CDR3, as DNA: TGTGCCAGCAGCTCGGACATCGACTCTGGGGCCAACGTCCTGACTTTC. Based on the CDR3 plus reference TRBV14 and TRBJ2-6, the full variable domain is EAGVTQFPSHSVIEKGQTVTLRCDPISGHDNLYWYRRVMGKEIKFLLHFVKESKQDESGMPNNRFLAERTGGTYSTLKVQPAELEDSGVYFCASSSDIDSGANVLTFGAGSRLTVL.

This chain links TRBV7-2 with TRBJ2-1, with TRBD2 matching 9 bases. From germline, CDR1 is SGHTA and CDR2 FQGNSA. The V gene end was trimmed by 5 bases and the J gene end by 5 bases; junction bases not matched to a gene: 13. The CDR3 is made up of 17 amino acids. Written as DNA, the CDR3 is TGTGCCAGCAGCCGGAGGACTAGCGAGTGCCCCCACAATGAGCAGTTCTTC. Residues: CASSRRTSECPHNEQFF. The full variable domain, its missing parts supplied by reference TRBV7-2 and TRBJ2-1, is GAGVSQSPSNKVTEKGKDVELRCDPISGHTALYWYRQSLGQGLEFLIYFQGNSAPDKSGLPSDRFSAERTGGSVSTLTIQRTQQEDSAVYLCASSRRTSECPHNEQFFGPGTRLTVL.

The CDR3 loop is CASSVGWTGELFF. CDR3 nucleotides: TGTGCCAGCAGTGTCGGGTGGACCGGGGAGCTGTTTTTT. V gene TRBV6-4 combines with J gene TRBJ2-2; D gene ambiguous. The V end lost 4 bases, the J end lost 5 bases, and 8 bases lay between the germline ends. Germline lookup yields CDR1 MRHNA and CDR2 SNTAGT. CDR3 length: 13 residues.

V is TRBV19 and J is TRBJ2-3; D remains ambiguous. V was pared by 10 bases and J by 2 bases, with 16 bases between. Germline CDR1 LNHDA, CDR2 SQIVND (reference sequence). This CDR3 has 14 amino acids. The CDR3 is CATQAPQYTDTQYF. CDR3 nucleotides: TGTGCCACCCAGGCACCCCAGTACACAGATACGCAGTATTTT.

DNA of the CDR3: TGTGCCAGCAGCTTGGAAGGACACAGGGCCCCCCTGGCGGACTATGGCTACACCTTC. Translated, it gives CASSLEGHRAPLADYGYTF. The chain recombines TRBV5-4 with TRBJ1-2, with a possible D match to TRBD1 (6 bases). CDR3 length: 19 residues. The V gene's germline CDR1 is SGHNT and CDR2 YYREEE (reference sequence). V was clipped by 0 bases and J by 3 bases, with 24 bases between them.

The chain couples TRBV5-6 to TRBJ2-7; 8 nucleotides agree with TRBD1. This CDR3 is 18 amino acids long. V dropped 0 bases and J dropped 3; count of bases not matched to a gene: 14. CDR1 is SGHDT and CDR2 is YYEEEE in the germline V gene. The CDR3 DNA reads TGTGCCAGCAGCTTGGGACAGGGGAACCCCTGGTCCCACTACGAGCAGTACTTC. Its protein product is CASSLGQGNPWSHYEQYF.

The gene calls are TRBV4-1 and TRBJ2-3; D perhaps matches TRBD2 (5 bases). The CDR3 loop spans 16 amino acids. Germline-derived CDR1 and CDR2 are MGHRA and YSYEKL. The V end lost 3 bases, the J end lost 0 bases, and 13 bases lay between the germline ends. The CDR3 sequence: CASSHIRRTSTDTQYF. CDR3 sequence (DNA): TGCGCCAGCAGCCATATTAGGAGGACCAGCACAGATACGCAGTATTTT.

The chain joins TRBV19 to TRBJ1-1, with D perhaps TRBD1 (5 bases). The CDR3 covers 14 residues. Looked up from germline, CDR1 is LNHDA and CDR2 is SQIVND (reference sequence). Between the trimmed V and J ends, which lost 3 bases and 4 bases, there was a span of 12 bases. CDR3 bases: TGTGCCAGTAGTATTGGGGGGGTCGGCACTGAAGCTTTCTTT. This gives the protein CASSIGGVGTEAFF.

This chain uses TRBV6-1 with TRBJ2-3; no firm D call. Trimming stripped 7 bases from V and 4 bases from J, with 12 bases between. CDR3 length: 13 amino acids. Germline-derived CDR1 and CDR2 are MNHNS and SASEGT. CDR3 region: CASTLLGSDTQYF. The CDR3 nucleotides read TGTGCCAGCACCCTACTGGGGTCAGATACGCAGTATTTT.

The chain combines TRBV27 with TRBJ2-3; D remains unclear. Per germline, CDR1 MNHEY and CDR2 SMNVEV (reference sequence). The CDR3 is 15 residues long. Trimming shortened V by 3 bases and J by 2 bases, and 12 bases separated the two germline ends. The CDR3 region is CASSLTAGVTDTQYF. CDR3 nucleotide sequence: TGTGCCAGCAGTTTGACGGCTGGCGTCACAGATACGCAGTATTTT.